This note documents a single TCR beta chain sequence. What it binds is not known. V trimming: 6 bases; J trimming: 1 base; junction bases outside the gene matches: 4. Germline loops: CDR1 SGDLS, CDR2 YYNGEE. The CDR3 covers 15 residues. This sample was included in a study of long-term antiretroviral therapy in people with HIV. Study-level findings and limits: ART was followed by higher diversity that remained below transplant donor controls. CDR3 length ranges were narrower in HIV repertoires than in controls.

At survey level, the immunoSEQ assay was run in its v3.0 version. For each individual sample, sequencing targeted roughly 35,000-50,000 T-cell genomes. The protocol was immunoSEQ multiplex PCR, while the TCRdb copy is restricted to in-frame clones and leaves out a portion. Of tens of thousands of clones in the sample, just under 95% were seen once. Until DNA extraction, the samples held between about 1-10 million cryopreserved PBMC. The V gene is TRBV9, the J gene TRBJ2-1; 10 positions agree with TRBD2. This clonotype originated in a man aged 50-60 years with HIV. This specimen consisted of unsorted PBMCs, obtained 5.3 years after starting antiretroviral therapy. As DNA, the CDR3 is TGTGCCAGCACGACTAGCGGGTGGTCCTACAATGAGCAGTTCTTC. It codes for CASTTSGWSYNEQFF.